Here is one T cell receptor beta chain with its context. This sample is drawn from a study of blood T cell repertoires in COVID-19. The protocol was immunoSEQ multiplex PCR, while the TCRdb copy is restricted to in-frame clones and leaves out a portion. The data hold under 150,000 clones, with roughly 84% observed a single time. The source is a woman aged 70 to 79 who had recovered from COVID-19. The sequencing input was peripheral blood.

CDR3 coding DNA: TGTGCCATTTCCCAGACTAGCACCACCTACAATGAGCAGTTCTTC. It codes for CAISQTSTTYNEQFF. This chain connects TRBV10-3 to TRBJ2-1, with 7 bases identical to TRBD2. Losses at the gene ends were 9 bases for V and 2 bases for J; bases not matched to a gene: 10. The CDR3 loop spans 15 amino acids. The germline CDR1 and CDR2 sequences are ENHRY and SYGVKD.